Included here is one T cell receptor (beta chain) sequence, with context. Antigen: not known. This specimen includes other DNA sequences encoding the same CDR3. The data are from a study of shared clonotypes between healthy human individuals. In the study overall: A couple of female and a few male donors aged 18 to 49 were enrolled.

Trimming cost V 4 bases and J 0 bases, with 4 bases left between them. The CDR3 covers 13 residues. Germline CDR1 reads KGHSH; CDR2 reads LQKENI. Notes on the study in general: Read depth was anticipated to influence clonotype sharing among donors. Memory subsets generally showed lower estimated richness than naive subsets.

Profiled with immunoSEQ multiplex PCR; TCRdb holds only in-frame clones, not every one. The sample has under 2,500,000 clones; about 94% are singletons. Both subsets, CD45RA+ naive and CD45RA-negative memory, were split from the CD4+ cells. The chain employs TRBV18 and TRBJ1-5; D gene unclear. The sequence was collected from a young man in good health. The sample comprised naive CD4+ T cells sorted from blood. Subset meaning: CD45RA+ positively selected. The CDR3 bases are TGTGCCAGCTCACAAAATAGCAATCAGCCCCAGCATTTT. Translated, it gives CASSQNSNQPQHF. Complete variable domain (other parts from reference TRBV18 and TRBJ1-5): NAGVMQNPRHLVRRRGQEARLRCSPMKGHSHVYWYRQLPEEGLKFMVYLQKENIIDESGMPKERFSAEFPKEGPSILRIQQVVRGDSAAYFCASSQNSNQPQHFGDGTRLSIL.